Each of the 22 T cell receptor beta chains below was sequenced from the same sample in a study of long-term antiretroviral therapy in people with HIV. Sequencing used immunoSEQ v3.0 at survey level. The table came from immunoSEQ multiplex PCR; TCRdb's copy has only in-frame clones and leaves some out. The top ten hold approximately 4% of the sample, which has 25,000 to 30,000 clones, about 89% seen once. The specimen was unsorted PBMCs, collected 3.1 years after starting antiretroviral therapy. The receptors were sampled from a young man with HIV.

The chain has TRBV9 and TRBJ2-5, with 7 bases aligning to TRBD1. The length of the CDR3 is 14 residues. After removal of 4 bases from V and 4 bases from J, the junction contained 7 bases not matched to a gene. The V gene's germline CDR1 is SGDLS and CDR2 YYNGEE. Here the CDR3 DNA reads TGTGCCAGCAGCCCCGGGACAGTGGGAGAGACCCAGTACTTC. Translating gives CASSPGTVGETQYF.

CDR3 in DNA: TGTGCCAGCAGTCCTCAGATCTTAACCTACGAGCAGTACTTC. It yields the protein CASSPQILTYEQYF. The V and J genes are TRBV27 and TRBJ2-7; D is uncertain. CDR1 is MNHEY and CDR2 is SMNVEV in the germline V gene (reference sequence). Deletions cut 5 bases from V and 2 bases from J, with 13 bases between. The CDR3 extends over 14 amino acids.

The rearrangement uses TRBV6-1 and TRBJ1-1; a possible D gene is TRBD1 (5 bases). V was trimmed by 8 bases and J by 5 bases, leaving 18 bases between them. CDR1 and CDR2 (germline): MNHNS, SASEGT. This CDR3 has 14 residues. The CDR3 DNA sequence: TGTGCCAGCGGTGGAGATCTACAGGTTACTGAAGCTTTCTTT. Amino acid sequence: CASGGDLQVTEAFF.

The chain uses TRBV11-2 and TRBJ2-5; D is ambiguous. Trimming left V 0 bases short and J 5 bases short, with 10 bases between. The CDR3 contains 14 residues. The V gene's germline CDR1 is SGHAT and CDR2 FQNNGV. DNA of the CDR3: TGTGCCAGCAGCTTAGATGCGGCAGTGGAGACCCAGTACTTC. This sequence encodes CASSLDAAVETQYF.

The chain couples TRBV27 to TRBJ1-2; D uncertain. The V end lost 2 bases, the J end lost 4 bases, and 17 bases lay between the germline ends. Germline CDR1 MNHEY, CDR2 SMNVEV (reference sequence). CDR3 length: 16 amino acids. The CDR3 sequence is CASSLRAAQGAYGYTF. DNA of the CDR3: TGTGCCAGCAGTTTAAGGGCAGCTCAAGGAGCCTATGGCTACACCTTC.

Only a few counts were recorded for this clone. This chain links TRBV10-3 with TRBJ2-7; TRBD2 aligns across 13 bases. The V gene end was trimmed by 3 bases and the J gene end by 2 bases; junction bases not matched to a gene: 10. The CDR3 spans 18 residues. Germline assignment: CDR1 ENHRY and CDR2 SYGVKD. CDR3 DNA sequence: TGTGCCATCAGTGATCCGGGACTAGCGGGAATGGGACCCTACGAGCAGTACTTC. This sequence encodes CAISDPGLAGMGPYEQYF.

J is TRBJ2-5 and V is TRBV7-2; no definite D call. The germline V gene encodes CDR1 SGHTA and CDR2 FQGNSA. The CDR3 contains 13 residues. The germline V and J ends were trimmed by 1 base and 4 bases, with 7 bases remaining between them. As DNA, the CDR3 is TGTGCCAGCAGCTTAGATCCGGGAGAGACCCAGTACTTC. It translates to CASSLDPGETQYF.

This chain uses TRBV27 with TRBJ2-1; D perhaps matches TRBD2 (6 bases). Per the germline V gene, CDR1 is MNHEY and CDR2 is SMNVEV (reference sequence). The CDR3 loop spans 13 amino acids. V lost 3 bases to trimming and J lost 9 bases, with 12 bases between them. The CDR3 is CASSLSSGGEQFF. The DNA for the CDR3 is TGTGCCAGCAGTTTGAGTAGCGGCGGTGAGCAGTTCTTC.

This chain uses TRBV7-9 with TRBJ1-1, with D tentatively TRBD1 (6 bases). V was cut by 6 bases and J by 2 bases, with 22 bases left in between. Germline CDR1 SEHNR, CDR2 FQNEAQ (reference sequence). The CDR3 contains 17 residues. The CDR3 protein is CASRRGEDWAPNTEAFF. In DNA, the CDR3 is TGTGCCAGCAGGAGGGGGGAGGATTGGGCCCCTAACACTGAAGCTTTCTTT.

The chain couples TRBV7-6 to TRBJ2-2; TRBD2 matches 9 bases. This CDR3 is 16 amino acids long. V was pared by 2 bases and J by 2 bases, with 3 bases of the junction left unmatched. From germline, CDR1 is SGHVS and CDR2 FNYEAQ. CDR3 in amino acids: CASSLLGTSNTGELFF. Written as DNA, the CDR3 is TGTGCCAGCAGCTTATTAGGGACTAGCAACACCGGGGAGCTGTTTTTT.

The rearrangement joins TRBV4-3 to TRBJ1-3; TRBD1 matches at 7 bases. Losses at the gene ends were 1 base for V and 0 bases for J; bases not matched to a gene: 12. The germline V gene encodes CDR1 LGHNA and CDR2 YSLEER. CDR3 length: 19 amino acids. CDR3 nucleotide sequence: TGCGCCAGCAGCCAAGGGGCTTGGACAGGCCCCGTCTCTGGAAACACCATATATTTT. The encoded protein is CASSQGAWTGPVSGNTIYF.

For the CDR3, the DNA is TGTGCCAGCAGCCCCCGACGGTCCCCGGATACGCAGTATTTT. Residues: CASSPRRSPDTQYF. The chain employs TRBV7-2 and TRBJ2-3; no reliable D call. With 5 bases removed from V and 6 bases from J, the gap between germline ends came to 15 bases. CDR1 is SGHTA and CDR2 is FQGNSA in the germline V gene. CDR3 length: 14 amino acids.

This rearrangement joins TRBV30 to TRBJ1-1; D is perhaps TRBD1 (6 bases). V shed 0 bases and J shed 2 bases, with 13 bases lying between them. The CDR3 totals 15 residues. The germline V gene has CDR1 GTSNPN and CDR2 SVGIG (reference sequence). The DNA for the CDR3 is TGTGCCTGGAGTGTAAGGGACACCCCAAACACTGAAGCTTTCTTT. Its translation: CAWSVRDTPNTEAFF.

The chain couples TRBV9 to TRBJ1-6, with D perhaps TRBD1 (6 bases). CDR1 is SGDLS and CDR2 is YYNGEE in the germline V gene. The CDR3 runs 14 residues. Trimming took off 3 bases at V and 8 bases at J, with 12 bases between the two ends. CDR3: CASSDRVVDSPLHF. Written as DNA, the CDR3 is TGTGCCAGCAGCGACAGGGTCGTAGATTCACCCCTCCACTTT. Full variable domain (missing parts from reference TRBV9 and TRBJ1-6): DSGVTQTPKHLITATGQRVTLRCSPRSGDLSVYWYQQSLDQGLQFLIQYYNGEERAKGNILERFSAQQFPDLHSELNLSSLELGDSALYFCASSDRVVDSPLHFGNGTRLTVT.

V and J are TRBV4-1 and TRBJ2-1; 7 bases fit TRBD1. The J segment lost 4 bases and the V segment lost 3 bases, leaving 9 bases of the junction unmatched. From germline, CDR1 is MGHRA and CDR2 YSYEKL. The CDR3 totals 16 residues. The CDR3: CASSHKQGMGYNEQFF. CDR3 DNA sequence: TGCGCCAGCAGCCACAAACAGGGGATGGGGTACAATGAGCAGTTCTTC.

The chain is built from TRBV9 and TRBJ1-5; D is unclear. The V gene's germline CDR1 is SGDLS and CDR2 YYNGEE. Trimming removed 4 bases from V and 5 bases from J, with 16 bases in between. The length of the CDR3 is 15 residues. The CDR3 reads CASSLDGDLYQPQHF. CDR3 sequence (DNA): TGTGCCAGCAGCCTCGACGGTGATTTGTATCAGCCCCAGCATTTT.

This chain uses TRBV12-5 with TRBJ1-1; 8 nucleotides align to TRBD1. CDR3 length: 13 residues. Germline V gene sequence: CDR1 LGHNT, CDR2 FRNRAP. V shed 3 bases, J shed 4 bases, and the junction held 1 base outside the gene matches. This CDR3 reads CASGLTGGTEAFF. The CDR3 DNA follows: TGTGCTAGTGGTTTAACAGGGGGCACTGAAGCTTTCTTT.

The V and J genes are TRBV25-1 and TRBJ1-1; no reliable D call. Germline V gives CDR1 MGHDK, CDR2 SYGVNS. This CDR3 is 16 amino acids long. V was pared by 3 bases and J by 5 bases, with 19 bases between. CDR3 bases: TGTGCCAGCAGTGAGGACCGCGGTGGGTACGTGACTGAAGCTTTCTTT. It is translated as CASSEDRGGYVTEAFF. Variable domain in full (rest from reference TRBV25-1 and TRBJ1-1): EADIYQTPRYLVIGTGKKITLECSQTMGHDKMYWYQQDPGMELHLIHYSYGVNSTEKGDLSSESTVSRIRTEHFPLTLESARPSHTSQYLCASSEDRGGYVTEAFFGQGTRLTVV.

The CDR3 coding sequence is TGCAGCGCCCTCGAACCAGGGGATCGGGCTTTCTTT. Translating gives CSALEPGDRAFF. The chain has TRBV29-1 and TRBJ1-1, with a weak D call TRBD1 (6 bases). The ends were cut back, 7 bases at V and 11 bases at J, with 20 bases in the middle. This CDR3 has 12 residues. Germline CDR1 reads SQVTM; CDR2 reads ANQGSEA.

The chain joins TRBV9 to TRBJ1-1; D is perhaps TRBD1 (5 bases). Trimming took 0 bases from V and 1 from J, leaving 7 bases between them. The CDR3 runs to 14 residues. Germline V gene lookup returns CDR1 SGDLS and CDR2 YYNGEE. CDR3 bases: TGTGCCAGCAGCGTAGATCAGGGGAACACTGAAGCTTTCTTT. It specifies CASSVDQGNTEAFF.

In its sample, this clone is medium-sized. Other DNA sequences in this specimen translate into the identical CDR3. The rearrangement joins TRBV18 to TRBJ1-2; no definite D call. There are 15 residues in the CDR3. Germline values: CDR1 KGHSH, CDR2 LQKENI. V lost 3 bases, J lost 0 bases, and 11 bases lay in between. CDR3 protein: CASSPPAGTNYGYTF. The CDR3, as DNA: TGTGCCAGCTCACCCCCGGCCGGGACTAACTATGGCTACACCTTC.

The CDR3 loop is CASSLKALRQVGGNEQFF. The CDR3 nucleotides read TGTGCCAGCAGCTTAAAGGCACTGAGGCAGGTTGGAGGGAATGAGCAGTTCTTC. The chain recombines TRBV7-8 with TRBJ2-1, with D maybe TRBD2 (6 bases). Trimming cost V 2 bases and J 7 bases, with 24 bases left between them. Germline-derived CDR1 and CDR2 are SGHVS and FQNEAQ. This CDR3 has 18 amino acids. The entire variable domain, with the rest obtained from reference TRBV7-8 and TRBJ2-1, is as follows: GAGVSQSPRYKVAKRGQDVALRCDPISGHVSLFWYQQALGQGPEFLTYFQNEAQLDKSGLPSDRFFAERPEGSVSTLKIQRTQQEDSAVYLCASSLKALRQVGGNEQFFGPGTRLTVL.